This T cell receptor beta chain was recovered during a study of control samples from healthy donors and cancer patients. Germline V gene data show CDR1 as MNHEY and CDR2 as SVGEGT. The junction had 9 bases not matched to a gene; V was cut back by 0 bases and J by 2 bases. The CDR3 has 17 amino acids. This table comes from immunoSEQ multiplex PCR, and its TCRdb copy is limited to in-frame clones, with some not included. Among 150,000 or so clones listed, just under 95% were seen once. Sequenced input: blood. The clonotype comes from a middle-aged woman in good health. V usage is TRBV6-2 or TRBV6-3 and J usage is TRBJ2-5; 7 nucleotides match TRBD2. CDR3 nucleotide sequence: TGTGCCAGCAGTTACTCGTTGCTAGCGGATATGCAAGAGACCCAGTACTTC. It codes for CASSYSLLADMQETQYF.